This passage covers 4 T cell receptor beta chains from one sample sequenced in a study of Ad26.COV2.S vaccination and SARS-CoV-2 variants. Assay used: immunoSEQ multiplex PCR; TCRdb lists only in-frame clones, some missing. This table holds roughly 510,000 clones, roughly 87% found once. Treatment: 15 to 20 received Ad26.COV2.S at low or high dose, single or two shots; about five received placebo; per-sample allocation not given. The samples date from day 63 after the first vaccine or placebo injection. Sequenced material: peripheral blood, taken in a trial of Ad26.COV2.S vaccine versus placebo. Source of these receptors: a person aged 18-60 years who received the Ad26.COV2.S COVID-19 vaccine or a placebo.

The rearrangement uses TRBV6-2 or TRBV6-3 and TRBJ2-1; 9 bases line up with TRBD2. Germline-derived CDR1 and CDR2 are MNHEY and SVGEGT. V shed 0 bases, J shed 7 bases, and the junction held 1 base outside the gene matches. The CDR3 is 14 residues long. CDR3 sequence: CASSYSLAGNEQFF. The CDR3 DNA is TGTGCCAGCAGTTACTCGCTAGCGGGAAATGAGCAGTTCTTC.

The chain links TRBV19 to TRBJ1-4; TRBD1 is a possible D gene (5 bases). Deletions cut 5 bases from V and 8 bases from J, with 12 bases between. This CDR3 is 13 amino acids long. The germline V gene encodes CDR1 LNHDA and CDR2 SQIVND (reference sequence). CDR3 region: CASSLGTGEKLFF. CDR3 nucleotides: TGTGCCAGTAGTCTCGGGACGGGGGAAAAACTGTTTTTT.

V gene TRBV25-1 combines with J gene TRBJ2-1; 10 nucleotides match TRBD2. The CDR3 consists of 11 residues. V gave up 7 bases and J gave up 12 bases; unmatched junction bases: 3. The germline V gene has CDR1 MGHDK and CDR2 SYGVNS. This CDR3 is CASNRTSGQFF. In DNA, the CDR3 is TGTGCCAGCAATCGGACTAGCGGGCAGTTCTTC.

The gene calls are TRBV5-4 and TRBJ2-5, with D perhaps TRBD1 or TRBD2 (5 bases each). V was clipped by 4 bases and J by 5 bases, with 18 bases between them. The CDR3 has 15 residues. The germline gives CDR1 SGHNT, CDR2 YYREEE (reference sequence). CDR3 nucleotides: TGTGCCAGCAGCCCCCCCGGGACGCTGGGTGAGACCCAGTACTTC. Amino acid sequence: CASSPPGTLGETQYF.